The clone carrying this T cell receptor beta chain has only one observation. Its antigen is unidentified. The data were produced by immunoSEQ multiplex PCR, yet TCRdb's version contains in-frame clones alone and is incomplete. The sample has 90,000 to 120,000 clones; 88% are singletons. The data derive from a study of T cell responses to AZD1222 COVID-19 vaccine. Deletions cut 6 bases from V and 10 bases from J, with 11 bases between. Germline-derived CDR1 and CDR2 are SGHDT and YYEEEE. The CDR3 spans 11 residues. Study-wide results and caveats: In a largely white British group with more females than males, clonal diversity was possibly underestimated. Seropositive AZD1222 recipients at baseline numbered only five or six. Sampled repertoires all dated from after the peak T cell response.

This chain links TRBV5-6 with TRBJ2-1, with unresolved D. Source: peripheral blood, taken on day 0 of AZD1222 vaccination. This clonotype was sampled from an adult in good health. CDR3 sequence: CASTLGPEQFF. The CDR3 coding sequence is TGTGCCAGCACCCTCGGACCCGAGCAGTTCTTC.